The 17 T cell receptor beta chains below all came from one sample that was sequenced in a study of blood T cell repertoires in COVID-19. Repertoires were generated with immunoSEQ multiplex PCR, while TCRdb's copy carries only in-frame clones and drops some. The sample carries about 110,000 clones, roughly four fifths recorded once. The sample consisted of peripheral blood. Every receptor here comes from a woman aged 55-70 years with acute or convalescent COVID-19.

This clone was seen more than once but under ten times. This chain joins TRBV30 and TRBJ1-1; perhaps TRBD1 as D (6 bases). Trimming removed 5 bases at V and 3 bases at J, with 16 bases between. The CDR3 is 14 residues long. Germline values: CDR1 GTSNPN, CDR2 SVGIG (reference sequence). The CDR3 here is CAWDRNGLYTEAFF. CDR3 DNA sequence: TGTGCCTGGGACAGGAATGGGCTTTACACTGAAGCTTTCTTT.

The chain carries TRBV5-4 and TRBJ1-6; 7 nucleotides line up with TRBD1. Per germline, CDR1 SGHNT and CDR2 YYREEE (reference sequence). The CDR3 totals 15 residues. The ends lost 2 bases at V and 12 bases at J; junction bases unmatched: 11. DNA for the CDR3: TGTGCCAGCAGCTTACGAGACCGACAGGGAGGACCCCTCCACTTT. Translation: CASSLRDRQGGPLHF.

This chain joins TRBV28 and TRBJ2-6, with 13 bases that match TRBD2. V shed 6 bases and J 0 bases; nucleotides not matched to a gene: 5. Germline V gene sequence: CDR1 MDHEN, CDR2 SYDVKM. The CDR3 spans 18 residues. CDR3 DNA sequence: TGTGCCAGCAGGGGGACTAGCGGGGCCGGCTCTGGGGCCAACGTCCTGACTTTC. Amino acids: CASRGTSGAGSGANVLTF.

J is TRBJ1-1 and V is TRBV5-8; the D gene is possibly TRBD1 (5 bases). The CDR3 totals 15 residues. V was shortened by 0 bases and J by 1 base, with 10 bases between the two germline ends. Germline CDR1 and CDR2: SGHTS and YDEGEE. The CDR3 sequence: CASSLAGLKNTEAFF. In nucleotides, the CDR3 is TGTGCCAGCAGCTTGGCGGGACTAAAGAACACTGAAGCTTTCTTT. Full variable domain (missing parts from reference TRBV5-8 and TRBJ1-1): EAGVTQSPTHLIKTRGQQATLRCSPISGHTSVYWYQQALGLGLQFLLWYDEGEERNRGNFPPRFSGRQFPNYSSELNVNALELEDSALYLCASSLAGLKNTEAFFGQGTRLTVV.

This clone has a single count. The chain carries TRBV3-1 (or the pseudogene TRBV3-2) and TRBJ2-2, with 8 nucleotides matching TRBD1. In germline, CDR1 is LGHDT, CDR2 YNNKEL (reference sequence). The CDR3 totals 17 residues. With V trimmed by 8 bases and J by 3 bases, 14 bases remained unmatched. The CDR3 region is CASSRPRQGLHTGELFF. CDR3 coding DNA: TGTGCCAGCTCACGACCCCGACAGGGGTTGCACACCGGGGAGCTGTTTTTT.

The chain uses TRBV27 and TRBJ1-2; 8 nucleotides line up with TRBD1. After removal of 6 bases from V and 7 bases from J, the junction contained 10 bases not matched to a gene. The CDR3 loop spans 14 amino acids. Germline V gives CDR1 MNHEY, CDR2 SMNVEV (reference sequence). Here the CDR3 reads CASRPTRGRVGYTF. The CDR3 DNA follows: TGTGCCAGCAGACCCACCAGGGGGCGGGTTGGCTACACCTTC.

CDR3 sequence: CASSLGGNTEAFF. The DNA for the CDR3 is TGTGCCAGCAGTTTGGGGGGAAACACTGAAGCTTTCTTT. The chain links TRBV27 to TRBJ1-1; D is perhaps TRBD1 (5 bases). The germline CDR1 and CDR2 sequences are MNHEY and SMNVEV (reference sequence). The CDR3 contains 13 residues. V dropped 3 bases and J dropped 2 bases, with 7 bases sitting between them.

The gene calls are TRBV9 and TRBJ2-2, with a weak D call TRBD1 (6 bases). This CDR3 region has 16 residues. Germline V gives CDR1 SGDLS, CDR2 YYNGEE. Trimming left V 3 bases short and J 2 bases short, with 14 bases between. The CDR3 loop reads CASSGTGTLNTGELFF. The CDR3 DNA sequence: TGTGCCAGCAGCGGCACCGGGACACTTAACACCGGGGAGCTGTTTTTT.

In DNA form, the CDR3 reads TGTGCCAGCAGCTTTTCTAGCGGGGCGAACACCGGGGAGCTGTTTTTT. The encoded protein is CASSFSSGANTGELFF. The rearrangement uses TRBV7-2 and TRBJ2-2; 9 bases line up with TRBD2. Germline V gene sequence: CDR1 SGHTA, CDR2 FQGNSA. The CDR3 runs 16 residues. V lost 3 bases and J lost 0; bases outside the gene matches: 2. Variable domain in full (rest from reference TRBV7-2 and TRBJ2-2): GAGVSQSPSNKVTEKGKDVELRCDPISGHTALYWYRQSLGQGLEFLIYFQGNSAPDKSGLPSDRFSAERTGGSVSTLTIQRTQQEDSAVYLCASSFSSGANTGELFFGEGSRLTVL.

J is TRBJ2-2 and V is TRBV30; D unclear. Germline-derived CDR1 and CDR2 are GTSNPN and SVGIG (reference sequence). There are 12 residues in the CDR3. Deletions cut 1 base from V and 9 bases from J, with 9 bases between. CDR3: CAWSEAAWELFF. CDR3 sequence (DNA): TGTGCCTGGAGTGAGGCAGCGTGGGAGCTGTTTTTT.

This chain links TRBV30 with TRBJ1-1, with 9 bases fitting TRBD1. From germline, CDR1 is GTSNPN and CDR2 SVGIG (reference sequence). Trimming at V came to 2 bases and at J to 7 bases, leaving 8 bases not matched to a gene. The CDR3 has 14 amino acids. The CDR3 reads CAWSTNRGRVEAFF. The DNA of the CDR3 is TGTGCCTGGAGTACAAACAGGGGGCGCGTTGAAGCTTTCTTT.

The V and J genes are TRBV7-9 and TRBJ2-7; TRBD1 is a possible D gene (5 bases). Germline V CDR1 and CDR2: SEHNR, FQNEAQ (reference sequence). The CDR3 is 15 residues long. Trimming took off 5 bases at V and 0 bases at J, with 14 bases between the two ends. This CDR3 is CASSPSRTFSYEQYF. The CDR3 bases are TGTGCCAGCAGCCCTTCTAGGACATTCTCCTACGAGCAGTACTTC.

The chain combines TRBV18 with TRBJ1-1; D remains ambiguous. The ends were cut back, 8 bases at V and 1 base at J, with 11 bases in the middle. Germline V gives CDR1 KGHSH, CDR2 LQKENI. This CDR3 has 13 residues. Here the CDR3 DNA reads TGTGCCAGCCTTAGAACAGAGAACACTGAAGCTTTCTTT. Translated: CASLRTENTEAFF.

V gene TRBV11-3 combines with J gene TRBJ2-7; possibly TRBD2 for D (6 bases). Trimming cost V 3 bases and J 0 bases, with 12 bases left between them. Germline values: CDR1 SGHNT, CDR2 YENEEA. The CDR3 spans 15 residues. CDR3 sequence: CASSLARETSYEQYF. The CDR3 nucleotides read TGTGCCAGCAGCTTGGCCCGGGAGACCTCCTACGAGCAGTACTTC.

The chain has TRBV19 and TRBJ2-1; no definite D call. The V gene lost 1 base and the J gene lost 5 bases, with 6 bases spanning the gap. The germline gives CDR1 LNHDA, CDR2 SQIVND (reference sequence). The CDR3 contains 13 residues. The CDR3 region is CASSIGRNNEQFF. CDR3 DNA: TGTGCCAGTAGTATAGGGCGGAACAATGAGCAGTTCTTC.

The chain is built from TRBV9 and TRBJ1-6; D remains ambiguous. Germline CDR1 reads SGDLS; CDR2 reads YYNGEE. The CDR3 contains 16 residues. Trimming cost V 4 bases and J 0 bases, with 11 bases left between them. CDR3 bases: TGTGCCAGCAGCCCCCAGATAAGCTCCTATAATTCACCCCTCCACTTT. Amino acids: CASSPQISSYNSPLHF.

The V and J genes are TRBV11-3 and TRBJ2-7; D may be TRBD1 (6 bases). CDR3 length equals 15 residues. Germline V gene sequence: CDR1 SGHNT, CDR2 YENEEA. Trimming removed 1 base from V and 4 bases from J, with 14 bases in between. CDR3 in DNA: TGTGCCAGCAGCTTAGGTGGGGGCGTACGATACGAGCAGTACTTC. As protein: CASSLGGGVRYEQYF.